This T cell receptor beta chain was retrieved from a study of T cell responses to AZD1222 COVID-19 vaccine. The CDR3 loop spans 15 amino acids. Per germline, CDR1 MNHEY and CDR2 SVGAGI. Trimming shortened V by 7 bases and J by 0 bases, and 13 bases separated the two germline ends. Assay: immunoSEQ multiplex PCR; the TCRdb copy retains only in-frame clones and omits some. The table includes 150,000 to 200,000 clones, approximately 90% detected once. The sequencing here drew on peripheral blood, taken 28 days after the second AZD1222 dose. The TCR sequence derives from an adult who received the AZD1222 COVID-19 vaccine. This chain uses TRBV6-5 with TRBJ2-1; unclear D gene. CDR3 DNA sequence: TGTGCCAGCACCCGAGCCCCCGGCTCCTACAATGAGCAGTTCTTC. Translated: CASTRAPGSYNEQFF.